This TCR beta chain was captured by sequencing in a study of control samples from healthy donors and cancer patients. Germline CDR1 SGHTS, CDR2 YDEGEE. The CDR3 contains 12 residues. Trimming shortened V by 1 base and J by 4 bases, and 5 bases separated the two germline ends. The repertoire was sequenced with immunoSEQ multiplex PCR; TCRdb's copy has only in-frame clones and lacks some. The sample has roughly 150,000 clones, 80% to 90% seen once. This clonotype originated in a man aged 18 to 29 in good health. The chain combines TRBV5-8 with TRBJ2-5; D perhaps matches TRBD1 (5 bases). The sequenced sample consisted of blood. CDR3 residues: CASSLRGETQYF. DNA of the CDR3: TGTGCCAGCAGCTTGAGGGGAGAGACCCAGTACTTC.